This T cell receptor (beta chain) is from a study of T and B cells in COVID-19 patients. Across the whole study: Peripheral blood came from COVID-19 patients with active infection or after recovery. Critical illness requiring mechanical ventilation or extracorporeal membrane oxygenation affected 12 of 20 active-infection patients.

V lost 6 bases and J lost 5, with 16 bases in between. Germline-derived CDR1 and CDR2 are KGHSH and LQKENI. The CDR3 contains 15 residues. Multiplex PCR with BIOMED2 TRB-A/B primer pools amplified TRB rearrangements. TCRdb itself ran the multiplex PCR reads through MiXCR, one entry per CDR3 protein. The table shows under 13,000 distinct CDR3 sequences, with over 25% occurring only once. The study, taken as a whole, reports: There were 2,000 to 3,000 TCR clusters exclusive to the recovered cohort, a few dozen with low generation probability. At recovery TRB diversity and richness exceeded healthy donors, after highly clonal active COVID-19 repertoires.

From blood, roughly 240-550 ng of genomic DNA served as TRB template. Worth noting for this clonotype: The antigen is not known.

The chain joins TRBV18 to TRBJ1-4; the D gene is possibly TRBD1 (5 bases). This TCR derives from a human donor with active COVID-19. The sequenced material came from blood. The CDR3 DNA is TGTGCCAGCTCTAAACTCGGGACCCCCAATGAAAAACTGTTTTTT. This sequence encodes CASSKLGTPNEKLFF.